This T cell receptor (beta chain) originates from a study of blood T cell repertoires in COVID-19. Across the study: T cells, B-cell-depleted T cells, or PBMCs provided the cDNA or gDNA that served as material.

As processed by the authors: By means of reference gene primer amplification, nucleated cell counts were estimated. The repertoire was sequenced with immunoSEQ multiplex PCR; TCRdb's copy has only in-frame clones and lacks some. For V, J and clone size, that table is used; D and trimming come from the DNA. The sample comprises approximately 210,000 clones, around four fifths of which are singletons, and 12% rests with the top ten. Cohort allocation depended upon clinical history that participants reported. Trimming took off 6 bases at V and 5 bases at J, with 14 bases between the two ends. There are 14 residues in the CDR3. Germline V gene data show CDR1 as SGHAT and CDR2 as FQDESV (reference sequence).

This chain links TRBV11-1 with TRBJ2-4; TRBD2 might be the D (6 bases). The sequencing sample was made of PBMCs or T cells enriched from blood (not recorded which). The receptor comes from a man aged 40-49 years who had recovered from COVID-19. CDR3 DNA: TGTGCCAGCAGTTTCCCCGGGGGTCAAAACATTCAGTACTTC. This translates into CASSFPGGQNIQYF. Complete variable domain (other parts from reference TRBV11-1 and TRBJ2-4): EAEVAQSPRYKITEKSQAVAFWCDPISGHATLYWYRQILGQGPELLVQFQDESVVDDSQLPKDRFSAERLKGVDSTLKIQPAELGDSAMYLCASSFPGGQNIQYFGAGTRLSVL.